This T cell receptor (beta chain) derives from a study of technical replicates of blood from several donors. V was clipped by 6 bases and J by 7 bases; unmatched bases: 8. The CDR3 covers 13 residues. Germline V gene lookup returns CDR1 MNHNS and CDR2 SASEGT. Only in-frame clones appear in the TCRdb table, and some are missing; sequencing was by immunoSEQ multiplex PCR. Of 60,000 or so clones in the sample, 97% are singletons; the top ten hold about 0.2%. This chain uses TRBV6-1 with TRBJ1-2; TRBD1 agrees at 7 bases. The receptor was isolated from a human donor in good health. The sample comprised T cells isolated from PBMCs. Here the CDR3 DNA reads TGTGCCAGCAGGTTTACAGGGGCCAGTGGCTACACCTTC. It encodes CASRFTGASGYTF.